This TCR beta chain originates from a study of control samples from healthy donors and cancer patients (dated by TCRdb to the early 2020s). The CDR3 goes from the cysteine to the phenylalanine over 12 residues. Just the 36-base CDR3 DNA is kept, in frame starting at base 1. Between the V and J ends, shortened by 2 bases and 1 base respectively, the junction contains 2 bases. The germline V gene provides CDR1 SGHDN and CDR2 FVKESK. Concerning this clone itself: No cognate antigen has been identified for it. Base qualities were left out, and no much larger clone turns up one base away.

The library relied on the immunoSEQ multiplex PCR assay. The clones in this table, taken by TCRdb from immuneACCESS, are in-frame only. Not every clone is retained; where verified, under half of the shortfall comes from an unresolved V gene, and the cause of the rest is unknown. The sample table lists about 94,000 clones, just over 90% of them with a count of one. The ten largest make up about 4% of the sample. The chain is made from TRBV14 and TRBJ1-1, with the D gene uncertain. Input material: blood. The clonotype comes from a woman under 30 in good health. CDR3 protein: CASSQPNTEAFF. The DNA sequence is TGTGCCAGCAGCCAACCGAACACTGAAGCTTTCTTT. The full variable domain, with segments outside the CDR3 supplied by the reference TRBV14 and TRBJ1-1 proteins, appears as EAGVTQFPSHSVIEKGQTVTLRCDPISGHDNLYWYRRVMGKEIKFLLHFVKESKQDESGMPNNRFLAERTGGTYSTLKVQPAELEDSGVYFCASSQPNTEAFFGQGTRLTVV.